The 15 T cell receptor beta chains listed next were all sequenced from one sample in a study of CD8 T cells in ankylosing spondylitis. TCRdb passed the 5' RACE reads through MiXCR, listing each CDR3 protein once. The sample holds roughly 400,000 distinct CDR3 sequences, approximately 20% seen once. Study-level results: A TCR beta motif made of fewer than ten highly homologous variants seemed typical of ankylosing spondylitis blood.

These TCRs' antigens remain unknown. Sequencing was performed on blood, either unsorted or a sorted T cell fraction (not recorded which). The source is a male donor with ankylosing spondylitis.

This clonotype was detected only a few times. This rearrangement joins TRBV12-3 or TRBV12-4 to TRBJ2-1; D call uncertain. Trimming pared 8 bases from V and 0 bases from J, leaving 11 bases between. This CDR3 region has 14 residues. CDR3 nucleotides: TGTGCCAGCCACGGGTGGAACTCCTACAATGAGCAGTTCTTC. Residues: CASHGWNSYNEQFF.

This sequence joins TRBV7-3 and TRBJ1-1, with D uncertain. CDR3 length equals 13 residues. Germline CDR1 and CDR2: SGHTA and FQGTGA. Trimming removed 5 bases from V and 4 bases from J, with 11 bases in between. CDR3 amino acids: CASSLDPSTEAFF. CDR3 DNA sequence: TGTGCCAGCAGCCTCGACCCTTCCACTGAAGCTTTCTTT.

This clonotype was counted only a few times. The chain uses TRBV11-2 and TRBJ2-4; D assignment may be TRBD1 or TRBD2 (5 bases each). Germline loops: CDR1 SGHAT, CDR2 FQNNGV. Deletions cut 0 bases from V and 5 bases from J, with 11 bases between. The CDR3 is 15 residues long. The CDR3 reads CASSLDPGPQNIQYF. The CDR3 nucleotides read TGTGCCAGCAGCTTAGACCCGGGACCCCAAAACATTCAGTACTTC.

The rearrangement joins TRBV7-2 to TRBJ1-2; D gene ambiguous. CDR1 and CDR2 (germline): SGHTA, FQGNSA. Trimming pared 8 bases from V and 4 bases from J, leaving 11 bases between. This CDR3 region has 12 residues. The CDR3 reads CASRDLSYGYTF. The CDR3 DNA reads TGTGCCAGCCGTGACTTGAGCTATGGCTACACCTTC.

The rearrangement links TRBV29-1 to TRBJ2-3, with 11 bases matching TRBD2. Germline CDR1 SQVTM, CDR2 ANQGSEA. Germline trimming cut 4 bases from V and 6 bases from J; bases unmatched to any gene: 6. This CDR3 region has 14 residues. For the CDR3, the DNA is TGCAGCGTTGTTGGGACTAGCGGTCCGGATACGCAGTATTTT. As protein: CSVVGTSGPDTQYF.

As DNA, the CDR3 is TGTGCCTGGAGTGTTGCCCCAGTGAACACTGAAGCTTTCTTT. It translates to CAWSVAPVNTEAFF. V usage is TRBV30 and J usage is TRBJ1-1, with D unclear. V was shortened by 0 bases and J by 0 bases, with 8 bases between the two germline ends. The CDR3 totals 14 residues. CDR1 and CDR2 (germline): GTSNPN, SVGIG (reference sequence).

This clonotype has only a few counts. This chain connects TRBV3-1 to TRBJ2-1; TRBD2 agrees at 7 bases. Per germline, CDR1 LGHDT and CDR2 YNNKEL (reference sequence). The CDR3 contains 13 residues. V trimming: 4 bases; J trimming: 6 bases; junction bases outside the gene matches: 3. The chain's CDR3 is CASSRTSRNEQFF. CDR3 nucleotides: TGTGCCAGCAGCCGGACTAGTCGCAATGAGCAGTTCTTC.

The chain is built from TRBV4-1 and TRBJ2-1; D is undetermined. V lost 2 bases to trimming and J lost 5 bases, with 10 bases between them. The length of the CDR3 is 14 residues. From germline, CDR1 is MGHRA and CDR2 YSYEKL. CDR3 sequence: CASSQLIRDNEQFF. CDR3 sequence (DNA): TGCGCCAGCAGCCAACTCATCAGAGACAATGAGCAGTTCTTC.

The genes are TRBV12-3 or TRBV12-4 and TRBJ2-3, with D maybe TRBD2 (5 bases). The CDR3 contains 16 residues. With 2 bases removed from V and 8 bases from J, the gap between germline ends came to 20 bases. The CDR3 nucleotides are TGTGCCAGCAGTTTAAGGTCTTGGACCGCTCGGGGTACGCAGTATTTT. Encoded protein: CASSLRSWTARGTQYF.

This clonotype was found a few times. V usage is TRBV28 and J usage is TRBJ1-2, with 7 bases fitting TRBD1. Unmatched junction bases numbered 8, after V lost 6 bases and J lost 4 bases. The CDR3 runs to 14 residues. Germline CDR1 reads MDHEN; CDR2 reads SYDVKM. The CDR3 sequence: CASRAPDRVYGYTF. In DNA, the CDR3 is TGTGCCAGCAGGGCCCCCGACAGGGTCTATGGCTACACCTTC.

The V and J genes are TRBV20-1 and TRBJ1-1; 11 bases line up with TRBD1. With 2 bases clipped from V and 8 bases from J, the junction kept 7 bases outside the gene matches. Germline V gene lookup returns CDR1 DFQATT and CDR2 SNEGSKA (reference sequence). The CDR3 sequence is 14 residues long. This CDR3 reads CSARRMGQGEEAFF. In nucleotides, the CDR3 is TGCAGTGCTAGAAGGATGGGACAGGGGGAAGAAGCTTTCTTT.

This clonotype has only a few counts. The chain has TRBV7-9 and TRBJ1-5, with D possibly TRBD1 on 5 matching bases. Germline V gene sequence: CDR1 SEHNR, CDR2 FQNEAQ (reference sequence). The CDR3 length is 14 residues. V was shortened by 5 bases and J by 2 bases, with 10 bases between the two germline ends. CDR3: CASSKGGGNQPQHF. The CDR3 region has the DNA TGTGCCAGCAGCAAAGGAGGGGGCAATCAGCCCCAGCATTTT.

This clonotype came up a few times. V and J are TRBV9 and TRBJ2-2; the match to TRBD2 covers 8 bases. CDR3 size: 15 residues. Per the germline V gene, CDR1 is SGDLS and CDR2 is YYNGEE. With V trimmed by 4 bases and J by 5 bases, 7 bases remained unmatched. In nucleotides, the CDR3 is TGTGCCAGCAGCAGATGGACTAGCCAAACCGGGGAGCTGTTTTTT. Translating gives CASSRWTSQTGELFF.

This clonotype was detected a few times. V and J are TRBV20-1 and TRBJ2-5; D is undetermined. The CDR3 totals 12 residues. V lost 3 bases and J 5 bases, leaving 10 bases between the germline ends. Looked up from germline, CDR1 is DFQATT and CDR2 is SNEGSKA (reference sequence). For the CDR3, the DNA is TGCAGTGCTAGGCGGCCGGCGGAGACCCAGTACTTC. It translates to CSARRPAETQYF.

This clonotype was counted between two and nine times. CDR3 residues: CSARDGTGRGYNEQFF. In nucleotides, the CDR3 is TGCAGTGCTAGAGATGGTACGGGACGGGGATACAATGAGCAGTTCTTC. The chain joins TRBV20-1 to TRBJ2-1; D assignment may be TRBD1 or TRBD2 (5 bases each). The length of the CDR3 is 16 residues. V was trimmed by 0 bases and J by 4 bases, leaving 16 bases between them. The germline V gene encodes CDR1 DFQATT and CDR2 SNEGSKA (reference sequence).